One sample yielded the 8 T cell receptor beta chains listed below, sequenced in a study of T cell responses to AZD1222 COVID-19 vaccine. Generated by immunoSEQ multiplex PCR, the TCRdb table keeps only in-frame clones and is missing some. The data show some 150,000 clones, nearly 95% seen once. Sequences were derived from peripheral blood, sampled 28 days after the second AZD1222 dose. These receptors were obtained from an adult who received the AZD1222 COVID-19 vaccine.

The chain combines TRBV6-2 or TRBV6-3 with TRBJ2-1; 10 positions agree with TRBD2. This CDR3 is built from 16 residues. The J segment lost 5 bases and the V segment lost 6 bases, leaving 10 bases of the junction unmatched. Germline V gives CDR1 MNHEY, CDR2 SVGEGT. CDR3 amino acids: CASSLKREGPNNEQFF. The DNA of the CDR3 is TGTGCCAGCAGCCTAAAGCGGGAGGGGCCGAACAATGAGCAGTTCTTC.

V usage is TRBV28 and J usage is TRBJ2-1, with TRBD1 as a possible D gene (6 bases). The germline gives CDR1 MDHEN, CDR2 SYDVKM. The CDR3 has 16 residues. V lost 5 bases and J 4 bases, leaving 18 bases between the germline ends. CDR3 in amino acids: CASSGRTGTSYNEQFF. CDR3 DNA sequence: TGTGCCAGCAGTGGGCGGACCGGGACAAGTTACAATGAGCAGTTCTTC. The full variable domain, in which reference TRBV28 and TRBJ2-1 provide the parts outside the CDR3, is DVKVTQSSRYLVKRTGEKVFLECVQDMDHENMFWYRQDPGLGLRLIYFSYDVKMKEKGDIPEGYSVSREKKERFSLILESASTNQTSMYLCASSGRTGTSYNEQFFGPGTRLTVL.

This chain uses TRBV11-2 with TRBJ1-3; D is possibly TRBD1 (5 bases). The CDR3 is 16 amino acids. Trimming cost V 5 bases and J 4 bases, with 18 bases left between them. Germline assignment: CDR1 SGHAT and CDR2 FQNNGV. CDR3 in DNA: TGTGCCAGCAGCCCGAGTAGGGGTCCGGGGGGAAACACCATATATTTT. As protein: CASSPSRGPGGNTIYF.

V and J are TRBV27 and TRBJ2-6; unclear D gene. Germline loops: CDR1 MNHEY, CDR2 SMNVEV (reference sequence). There are 14 residues in the CDR3. The V gene lost 6 bases and the J gene lost 0 bases, with 6 bases spanning the gap. This CDR3 reads CASRPLSGANVLTF. CDR3 DNA sequence: TGTGCCAGCAGACCGCTCTCTGGGGCCAACGTCCTGACTTTC.

Here the CDR3 reads CASSLTGDGETQYF. The CDR3 nucleotides are TGTGCCAGCAGCTTAACCGGGGACGGAGAGACCCAGTACTTC. The chain couples TRBV7-9 to TRBJ2-5, with D possibly called TRBD1 or TRBD2 (5 bases each). The CDR3 consists of 14 residues. Germline V CDR1 and CDR2: SEHNR, FQNEAQ (reference sequence). Between the trimmed V and J ends, which lost 2 bases and 4 bases, there was a span of 11 bases.

This chain links TRBV27 with TRBJ2-3; tentatively, D is TRBD2 (6 bases). Germline CDR1 and CDR2: MNHEY and SMNVEV (reference sequence). The CDR3 has 16 residues. Between the trimmed V and J ends, which lost 3 bases and 1 base, there was a span of 14 bases. The CDR3 DNA sequence: TGTGCCAGCAGTTTGAAGGGAGGCGGTCGCACAGATACGCAGTATTTT. This translates into CASSLKGGGRTDTQYF.

This chain links TRBV7-4 with TRBJ2-7; 8 positions agree with TRBD2. Germline loops: CDR1 SGHVT, CDR2 SQSDAQ. Unmatched junction bases numbered 2, after V lost 1 base and J lost 3 bases. CDR3 length: 14 residues. The CDR3 sequence is CASSLVREDYEQYF. CDR3 nucleotide sequence: TGTGCCAGCAGCTTAGTGCGGGAGGACTACGAGCAGTACTTC.

The rearrangement uses TRBV7-9 and TRBJ1-5; D gene uncertain. CDR3 length: 13 residues. The germline V gene encodes CDR1 SEHNR and CDR2 FQNEAQ (reference sequence). V was cut by 4 bases and J by 4 bases, with 8 bases left in between. CDR3 DNA sequence: TGTGCCAGCAGCTCTAATACTAATCAGCCCCAGCATTTT. This gives the protein CASSSNTNQPQHF.